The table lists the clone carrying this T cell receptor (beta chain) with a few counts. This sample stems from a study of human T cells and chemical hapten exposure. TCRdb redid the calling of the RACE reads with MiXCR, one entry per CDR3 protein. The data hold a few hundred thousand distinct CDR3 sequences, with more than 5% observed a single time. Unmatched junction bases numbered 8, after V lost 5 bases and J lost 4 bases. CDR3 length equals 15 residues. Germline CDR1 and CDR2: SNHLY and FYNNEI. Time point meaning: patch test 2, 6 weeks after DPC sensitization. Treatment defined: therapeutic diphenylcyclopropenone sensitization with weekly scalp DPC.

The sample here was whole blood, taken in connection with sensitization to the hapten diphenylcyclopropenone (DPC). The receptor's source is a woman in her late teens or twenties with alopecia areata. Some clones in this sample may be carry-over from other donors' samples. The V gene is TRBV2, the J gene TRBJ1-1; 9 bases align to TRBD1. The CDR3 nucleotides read TGTGCCAGCAGTTCTGAACAGGGGGCGGGCACTGAAGCTTTCTTT. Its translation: CASSSEQGAGTEAFF.